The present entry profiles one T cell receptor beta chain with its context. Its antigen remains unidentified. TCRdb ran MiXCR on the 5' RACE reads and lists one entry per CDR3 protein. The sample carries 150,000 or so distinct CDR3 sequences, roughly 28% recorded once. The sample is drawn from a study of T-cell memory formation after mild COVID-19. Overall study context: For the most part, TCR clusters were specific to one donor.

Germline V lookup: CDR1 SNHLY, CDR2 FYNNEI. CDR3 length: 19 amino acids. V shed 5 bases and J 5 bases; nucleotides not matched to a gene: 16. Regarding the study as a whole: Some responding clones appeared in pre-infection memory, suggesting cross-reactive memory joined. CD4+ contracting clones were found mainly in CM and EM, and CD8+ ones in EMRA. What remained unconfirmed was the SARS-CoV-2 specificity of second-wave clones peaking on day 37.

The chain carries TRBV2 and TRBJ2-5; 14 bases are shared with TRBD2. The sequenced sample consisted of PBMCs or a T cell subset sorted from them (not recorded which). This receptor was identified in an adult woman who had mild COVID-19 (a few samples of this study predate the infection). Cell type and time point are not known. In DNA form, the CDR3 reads TGTGCCAGCAGTAAAAGCCCACTGGGACTAGCGGGGGTCGGGGAGACCCAGTACTTC. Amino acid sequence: CASSKSPLGLAGVGETQYF.